The 20 T cell receptor beta chains below all came from one sample that was sequenced in a study of tumor-infiltrating lymphocytes in primary liver carcinoma. Taking roughly 20-32 mg of unsorted bulk tissue, the authors co-extracted RNA and DNA. From roughly 0.55 ug of total RNA, TCR beta-specific cDNA was reverse-transcribed using a constant-region primer. It was through three nested multiplex PCR rounds of slightly modified ARM-PCR that TCR beta libraries arose. The study ran its first two PCR rounds for roughly 11 cycles each, using TRBV1-TRBV30 forward primers and a C-beta reverse primer. TCRdb fed the multiplex PCR reads into MiXCR, producing one record per CDR3 protein. The sample holds about 100,000 distinct CDR3 sequences, around 63% seen once. The material sequenced was liver tumor tissue from sampling region 5. Subset given: tumor region T5, tumor centre. Receptor source: a woman aged 55 to 70 with primary liver carcinoma and hepatitis B virus infection.

This clonotype was counted only a few times. The rearrangement links TRBV19 to TRBJ2-7; D could derive from TRBD1 or TRBD2 (5 bases each). Germline CDR1 LNHDA, CDR2 SQIVND (reference sequence). Trimming left V 1 base short and J 6 bases short, with 7 bases between. CDR3 length: 12 amino acids. The CDR3 nucleotides are TGTGCCAGTAGTATAGTGAGGGGCGAGCAGTACTTC. It codes for CASSIVRGEQYF.

With regard to this clonotype: At one end, the junction sequence differs from germline, possibly due to a read error. V usage is TRBV11-2 and J usage is TRBJ2-2, with 9 bases lining up with TRBD2. This CDR3 region has 17 residues. CDR1 is SGHAT and CDR2 is FQNNGV in the germline V gene. The CDR3 coding sequence is TGTGCCAGTAGTACCCGGACTAGCGCCGCGAATACCGAGGAGCTGTTTTTT. Encoded protein: CASSTRTSAANTEELFF.

As to this clonotype: The junction shows a germline mismatch at one end, possibly a read error. The genes are TRBV24-1 and TRBJ2-3, with 8 bases that match TRBD2. The CDR3 runs to 17 residues. CDR1 is KGHDR, CDR2 SFDVKD, per germline. CDR3 coding DNA: TGTGCCACCAGTGATTTCGAATACGGGAGGGCGTCAGATACGCCGTATTTT. Protein sequence: CATSDFEYGRASDTPYF.

As to this clonotype: A single base separates this from a much larger clone, so it may be a read error. The CDR3 DNA follows: TGTACCAGCAGTCCTCAGGGGGCTGGCAATCAGCCCCAGCATTTT. Its translation is CTSSPQGAGNQPQHF. The genes are TRBV2 and TRBJ1-5; TRBD1 matches 8 bases. The CDR3 is 15 amino acids. Germline CDR1 is SNHLY and CDR2 is FYNNEI. The variable domain in full, completed from reference TRBV2 and TRBJ1-5, reads EPEVTQTPSHQVTQMGQEVILRCVPISNHLYFYWYRQILGQKVEFLVSFYNNEISEKSEIFDDQFSVERPDGSNFTLKIRSTKLEDSAMYFCTSSPQGAGNQPQHFGDGTRLSIL.

A single count supports this clonotype. It is likely a read error, because the conserved phenylalanine at the end of the CDR3 is missing. The J gene is TRBJ2-2, the V gene TRBV6-1; 7 positions match TRBD1. Losses at the gene ends were 5 bases for V and 4 bases for J; bases not matched to a gene: 4. CDR1 is MNHNS and CDR2 is SASEGT in the germline V gene. This CDR3 has 14 residues. CDR3 residues: CASSTGDGTGELFL. The CDR3 DNA follows: TGTGCCAGCAGTACAGGGGATGGCACCGGGGAGCTGTTTTTA.

Turning to this clonotype: As the CDR3 is not closed by the conserved phenylalanine or tryptophan, this likely results from a read error. The DNA for the CDR3 is TGCAGCGTTAGACAAACCCCGGACGGAAGCCTTGCAGATACGCAGTATTAT. Translated, it gives CSVRQTPDGSLADTQYY. V usage is TRBV29-1 and J usage is TRBJ2-3; no definite D call. CDR1 and CDR2 from the germline V gene are SQVTM and ANQGSEA. Trimming shortened V by 5 bases and J by 4 bases, and 25 bases separated the two germline ends. This CDR3 comprises 17 residues.

This clonotype was observed a single time. This is likely a read error, given that the CDR3 carries no conserved phenylalanine or tryptophan at its end. The V and J genes are TRBV6-1 and TRBJ2-1; D is possibly TRBD2 (5 bases). This CDR3 is 15 amino acids long. Looked up from germline, CDR1 is MNHNS and CDR2 is SASEGT. Written as DNA, the CDR3 is TGTGCTAGCAGTGAAGATGGTAGCGCCTGGGGAGAGCAGTTCCTC. Translated, it gives CASSEDGSAWGEQFL.

Note on this clonotype: Germline is not matched at one junction end, which may reflect a read error. The chain joins TRBV11-2 to TRBJ1-3, with D unresolved. Looked up from germline, CDR1 is SGHAT and CDR2 is FQNNGV. The CDR3 totals 13 residues. Written as DNA, the CDR3 is TGTCCCAGCAGCTTACCGGCTGGAAACACTATATATTTT. It specifies CPSSLPAGNTIYF.

Concerning this clonotype itself: Because the CDR3 is missing its conserved closing phenylalanine or tryptophan, this is likely a read error. The rearrangement joins TRBV11-3 to TRBJ1-1; no definite D call. Germline values: CDR1 SGHNT, CDR2 YENEEA. The length of the CDR3 is 13 residues. DNA for the CDR3: TGTGCCAGCGGCTTAGGAGAAAACACTGAAGCTTTCTCT. This translates into CASGLGENTEAFS.

This clonotype was counted at least ten times. The chain uses TRBV5-6 and TRBJ1-6, with 10 bases matching TRBD1. The CDR3 spans 18 residues. With 0 bases clipped from V and 10 bases from J, the junction kept 13 bases outside the gene matches. The germline CDR1 and CDR2 sequences are SGHDT and YYEEEE. CDR3 in DNA: TGTGCCAGCAGCTTGGATCCCTTTCGACAGGGGGCCGGATCACCCCTCCACTTT. It translates to CASSLDPFRQGAGSPLHF.

On this clonotype: Likely a read error: the CDR3 ends without its conserved phenylalanine or tryptophan. The limits of the CDR3 on the DNA are not certain, so only TCRdb's listed CDR3 is given. J is TRBJ2-7 and V is TRBV6-5; the listed D gene, TRBD1, was not tested against the DNA. The CDR3 numbers 15 amino acids, ends counted. The germline CDR1 and CDR2 sequences are MNHEY and SVGAGI. CDR3 protein: CASSYRGLRSKGQHL.

The chain combines TRBV29-1 with TRBJ2-5; D possibly uses TRBD1 or TRBD2 (5 bases each). Trimming stripped 8 bases from V and 5 bases from J, with 21 bases between. Germline lookup yields CDR1 SQVTM and CDR2 ANQGSEA. The CDR3 is 14 amino acids. As DNA, the CDR3 is TGCAGCATTATCAAACTGGGAGCAGGGGAGACCCAGTACTTC. Translated, it gives CSIIKLGAGETQYF.

In regard to this clonotype: It is likely a read error, because the conserved phenylalanine at the end of the CDR3 is missing. J is TRBJ2-3 and V is TRBV6-2 or TRBV6-3; D gene unclear. The CDR3 contains 15 residues. The germline gives CDR1 MNHEY, CDR2 SVGEGT. The DNA of the CDR3 is TGTGTCAGCAGTTACTCGTTCGCTCGAACAGATACGCAGTATCTT. Protein product: CVSSYSFARTDTQYL.

The chain uses TRBV11-2 and TRBJ2-7; weak D call: TRBD1 (7 bases). CDR1 and CDR2 (germline): SGHAT, FQNNGV. The CDR3 is made up of 14 amino acids. CDR3 region: CTSSLGQAAYEQYF. In DNA form, the CDR3 reads TGTACTAGCAGCTTAGGACAGGCCGCCTACGAGCAGTACTTC.

Turning to this clonotype: A junction boundary mismatches the germline segment, possibly from a read error. The gene calls are TRBV29-1 and TRBJ2-1, with D unclear. This CDR3 has 15 amino acids. Germline lookup yields CDR1 SQVTM and CDR2 ANQGSEA. The CDR3 spells CSVGFGGAAYNEQFF. As DNA, the CDR3 is TGCAGTGTTGGGTTTGGTGGAGCCGCCTACAATGAGCAGTTCTTC.

A remark on this clonotype: One end of the junction does not line up with germline, which may come from a read error. The chain combines TRBV6-5 with TRBJ2-1, with D hard to call. The CDR3 is made up of 15 amino acids. Per the germline V gene, CDR1 is MNHEY and CDR2 is SVGAGI. CDR3 bases: TGTGCCAGCAGTCCAAAATGGATAGACTGCAATGAGCAGATCTTC. Protein sequence: CASSPKWIDCNEQIF.

The table lists this clonotype with many counts. The chain has TRBV11-3 and TRBJ2-7; the D call may be TRBD1 or TRBD2 (5 bases each). This CDR3 has 18 residues. Trimming left V 0 bases short and J 4 bases short, with 22 bases between. CDR1 and CDR2 (germline): SGHNT, YENEEA. The chain's CDR3 is CASSLERGRPGRTYEQYF. The CDR3 DNA reads TGTGCCAGCAGCTTAGAAAGAGGGAGACCGGGACGGACTTACGAGCAGTACTTC.

Remarks on this clonotype: Since a much larger clone is just one base distant, this may be a read error. The CDR3 coding sequence is TGTGCCTGGAGTACCCGCACAGATATGCAGTATTTT. Protein: CAWSTRTDMQYF. The chain employs TRBV30 and TRBJ2-3; D not resolved. CDR1 is GTSNPN and CDR2 is SVGIG in the germline V gene (reference sequence). The CDR3 runs 12 residues.

About this clonotype itself: The junction does not match germline at one end; this may be a read error. V gene TRBV11-2 combines with J gene TRBJ2-3, with D possibly TRBD1 on 6 matching bases. The germline gives CDR1 SGHAT, CDR2 FQNNGV. The CDR3 contains 14 residues. CDR3 residues: CASSPKLGADTHYF. DNA for the CDR3: TGTGCCAGCAGCCCCAAATTGGGGGCAGATACGCATTATTTT.

The V and J genes are TRBV12-3 or TRBV12-4 and TRBJ2-3, with 7 bases fitting TRBD1. With 5 bases clipped from V and 1 base from J, the junction kept 6 bases outside the gene matches. The CDR3 consists of 15 residues. The CDR3 spells CASSQGQCRTDTQYF. In nucleotides, the CDR3 is TGTGCCAGCAGTCAGGGACAGTGTCGCACAGATACGCAGTATTTT.